The 28 T cell receptor beta chains below were found in one sample sequenced in a study of T-cell memory formation after mild COVID-19. MiXCR was run by TCRdb on the 5' RACE reads, yielding one entry per CDR3 protein. The table has just under 550,000 distinct CDR3 sequences, about 20% seen once. Sequenced: PBMCs or a T cell subset sorted from them (not recorded which). The receptors originated from an adult woman who had mild COVID-19 (a few samples of this study predate the infection). Cell type and time point are not known.

The chain couples TRBV4-1 to TRBJ2-4; 7 positions agree with TRBD1. V lost 4 bases, J lost 0 bases, and 9 bases stayed unmatched. This CDR3 contains 17 residues. Germline assignment: CDR1 MGHRA and CDR2 YSYEKL. Here the CDR3 reads CASSPRQGDLAKNIQYF. The CDR3 DNA is TGCGCCAGCAGCCCGCGACAGGGCGACTTAGCCAAAAACATTCAGTACTTC.

The chain couples TRBV4-2 to TRBJ1-1, with D unclear. Germline V lookup: CDR1 LGHNA, CDR2 YNFKEQ. The CDR3 runs to 15 residues. V shed 0 bases and J shed 0 bases, with 8 bases lying between them. CDR3 residues: CASSQDVRLNTEAFF. CDR3 coding DNA: TGTGCCAGCAGCCAAGACGTTCGGTTGAACACTGAAGCTTTCTTT.

There are a few counts of this clonotype. The gene calls are TRBV6-4 and TRBJ2-1, with a weak D call TRBD2 (5 bases). Germline-derived CDR1 and CDR2 are MRHNA and SNTAGT. Trimming took 4 bases from V and 1 from J, leaving 11 bases between them. The CDR3 loop spans 15 amino acids. CDR3 nucleotides: TGTGCCAGCAGTGTCAGTGGGGAGTCCTACAATGAGCAGTTCTTC. Its translation is CASSVSGESYNEQFF.

This chain joins TRBV20-1 and TRBJ2-1; 7 bases are shared with TRBD2. CDR1 and CDR2 from the germline V gene are DFQATT and SNEGSKA (reference sequence). The V and J ends lost 3 bases and 9 bases, in that order; junction bases with no gene match: 8. CDR3 length equals 13 residues. For the CDR3, the DNA is TGCAGTGCTAGGATGGGCGGGAGAGGTGAGCAGTTCTTC. Protein product: CSARMGGRGEQFF.

This chain uses TRBV20-1 with TRBJ2-7; D might be TRBD2 (5 bases). The CDR3 runs to 13 residues. The V gene's germline CDR1 is DFQATT and CDR2 SNEGSKA (reference sequence). Trimming left V 3 bases short and J 0 bases short, with 9 bases between. CDR3 sequence (DNA): TGCAGTGCTAGTGAGGACTTCTCCTACGAGCAGTACTTC. This gives the protein CSASEDFSYEQYF.

The J gene is TRBJ1-4, the V gene TRBV19; a weak D match, TRBD1 (6 bases). The CDR3 totals 17 residues. Trimming pared 3 bases from V and 12 bases from J, leaving 26 bases between. From germline, CDR1 is LNHDA and CDR2 SQIVND (reference sequence). The CDR3 loop reads CASSMSTPGEGWLQLFF. As DNA, the CDR3 is TGTGCCAGTAGTATGTCAACGCCAGGGGAAGGGTGGTTACAACTGTTTTTT.

This clonotype was counted between two and nine times. The chain uses TRBV7-3 and TRBJ2-1; TRBD1 agrees at 7 bases. The germline V gene encodes CDR1 SGHTA and CDR2 FQGTGA. The CDR3 totals 15 residues. V lost 5 bases to trimming and J lost 4 bases; unmatched junction nucleotides: 8. The CDR3 region has the DNA TGTGCCAGCAGCGTGGGGGACAGCAGTTACAATGAGCAGTTCTTC. Protein sequence: CASSVGDSSYNEQFF. The full variable domain, completed using reference TRBV7-3 and TRBJ2-1, is GAGVSQTPSNKVTEKGKYVELRCDPISGHTALYWYRQSLGQGPEFLIYFQGTGAADDSGLPNDRFFAVRPEGSVSTLKIQRTERGDSAVYLCASSVGDSSYNEQFFGPGTRLTVL.

This chain uses TRBV9 with TRBJ1-2; D perhaps matches TRBD1 (5 bases). V dropped 3 bases and J dropped 0 bases, with 15 bases sitting between them. The V gene's germline CDR1 is SGDLS and CDR2 YYNGEE. The CDR3 sequence is 16 residues long. CDR3 in DNA: TGTGCCAGCAGCGGCGCCGGGACGGGAGCTAACTATGGCTACACCTTC. It specifies CASSGAGTGANYGYTF.

This clonotype appeared a few times. The chain carries TRBV18 and TRBJ2-7, with D perhaps matching TRBD1 (6 bases). The CDR3 spans 14 residues. Germline-derived CDR1 and CDR2 are KGHSH and LQKENI. The ends were cut back, 6 bases at V and 5 bases at J, with 17 bases in the middle. CDR3 DNA sequence: TGTGCCAGCTCCCTACAGCACGGGGACAACGAGCAGTACTTC. Protein product: CASSLQHGDNEQYF.

V usage is TRBV28 and J usage is TRBJ1-1; a weak D match, TRBD1 (6 bases). CDR1 is MDHEN and CDR2 is SYDVKM in the germline V gene. V was shortened by 3 bases and J by 10 bases, with 9 bases between the two germline ends. CDR3 length: 11 amino acids. CDR3 nucleotides: TGTGCCAGCAGTTTGGGCAGGGGAGCTTTCTTT. This sequence encodes CASSLGRGAFF.

This clonotype was detected a few times. V is TRBV27 and J is TRBJ2-1; 13 bases match TRBD2. J lost 8 bases, V lost 2 bases, and 3 bases had no gene match. The CDR3 contains 15 residues. From germline, CDR1 is MNHEY and CDR2 SMNVEV (reference sequence). CDR3 nucleotides: TGTGCCAGCAGTTTAGGACTAGCGGGAGACGATGAGCAGTTCTTC. It yields the protein CASSLGLAGDDEQFF.

This clonotype has more than one count but fewer than ten. The chain combines TRBV4-1 with TRBJ1-3, with D tentatively TRBD1 (5 bases). This CDR3 has 16 amino acids. With 0 bases removed from V and 1 base from J, the gap between germline ends came to 10 bases. The germline CDR1 and CDR2 sequences are MGHRA and YSYEKL. The CDR3 is CASSQDRQPSGNTIYF. The CDR3 DNA reads TGCGCCAGCAGCCAAGATCGACAGCCTTCTGGAAACACCATATATTTT.

This rearrangement joins TRBV7-8 to TRBJ1-4, with a possible D match to TRBD1 (5 bases). Germline V lookup: CDR1 SGHVS, CDR2 FQNEAQ. CDR3 length equals 15 residues. The DNA for the CDR3 is TGTGCGACCACTGACCGGGGCGCGCCTTATGAAAAACTGTTTTTT. This encodes CATTDRGAPYEKLFF.

Only a few counts were recorded for this clonotype. The chain employs TRBV20-1 and TRBJ2-3; no firm D call. From germline, CDR1 is DFQATT and CDR2 SNEGSKA (reference sequence). The length of the CDR3 is 12 residues. V was shortened by 6 bases and J by 2 bases, with 9 bases between the two germline ends. For the CDR3, the DNA is TGCAGTGCCATGCTGGCCACAGATACGCAGTATTTT. As protein: CSAMLATDTQYF.

The V and J genes are TRBV7-3 and TRBJ2-3; 8 bases are shared with TRBD2. Trimming removed 2 bases from V and 8 bases from J; junction bases left unmatched: 9. This CDR3 is 15 amino acids long. CDR1 is SGHTA, CDR2 FQGTGA, per germline. CDR3 DNA sequence: TGTGCCAGCAGCTTAGAGTGGCGGGAGGTTGGTACGCAGTATTTT. Translation: CASSLEWREVGTQYF.

V gene TRBV15 combines with J gene TRBJ1-3; the D gene is possibly TRBD1 (6 bases). The germline V gene encodes CDR1 LNHNV and CDR2 YYDKDF (reference sequence). The length of the CDR3 is 18 residues. V shed 5 bases and J shed 0 bases, with 20 bases lying between them. CDR3 in amino acids: CATSLEGTPGFSGNTIYF. CDR3 bases: TGTGCCACCAGCCTGGAAGGGACACCAGGCTTCTCTGGAAACACCATATATTTT.

This clonotype appeared a few times. The rearrangement joins TRBV12-3 or TRBV12-4 to TRBJ1-1; TRBD1 is a possible D gene (6 bases). V gave up 6 bases and J gave up 6 bases, with 14 bases separating them. CDR3 length: 13 amino acids. The CDR3 here is CASRVTGAPEAFF. DNA of the CDR3: TGTGCCAGCAGGGTGACAGGCGCCCCTGAAGCTTTCTTT.

The gene calls are TRBV9 and TRBJ1-3; TRBD1 agrees at 7 bases. The J segment lost 4 bases and the V segment lost 3 bases, leaving 10 bases of the junction unmatched. The germline V gene has CDR1 SGDLS and CDR2 YYNGEE. The CDR3 runs 16 residues. The CDR3 nucleotides read TGTGCCAGCAGCGGATCCAAGGGGGCAGCGGGAAACACCATATATTTT. Encoded protein: CASSGSKGAAGNTIYF. The variable domain in full, with the rest retrieved from reference TRBV9 and TRBJ1-3, is DSGVTQTPKHLITATGQRVTLRCSPRSGDLSVYWYQQSLDQGLQFLIQYYNGEERAKGNILERFSAQQFPDLHSELNLSSLELGDSALYFCASSGSKGAAGNTIYFGEGSWLTVV.

This clonotype came up a few times. The J gene is TRBJ2-7, the V gene TRBV20-1, with D possibly TRBD2 on 5 matching bases. The CDR3 length is 14 residues. Trimming removed 6 bases from V and 3 bases from J, with 18 bases in between. Germline CDR1 DFQATT, CDR2 SNEGSKA (reference sequence). The CDR3 DNA reads TGCAGTGCGCGGAGGACTCATGGGATCTACGAGCAGTACTTC. Its translation is CSARRTHGIYEQYF.

J is TRBJ1-2 and V is TRBV24-1; D ambiguous. This CDR3 is 14 amino acids long. V lost 1 base and J 0 bases, leaving 5 bases between the germline ends. Germline CDR1 reads KGHDR; CDR2 reads SFDVKD. This CDR3 is CATSDFGSNYGYTF. The CDR3 nucleotides are TGTGCCACCAGTGATTTCGGATCTAACTATGGCTACACCTTC.

This clonotype was detected only a few times. The CDR3 reads CATSGRSGGKHRKNTGELFF. CDR3 bases: TGTGCCACCAGTGGTCGGTCAGGGGGGAAACACAGAAAGAACACCGGGGAGCTGTTTTTT. V is TRBV24-1 and J is TRBJ2-2; perhaps TRBD1 as D (7 bases). The CDR3 extends over 20 amino acids. Germline V gene lookup returns CDR1 KGHDR and CDR2 SFDVKD. Trimming left V 5 bases short and J 1 base short, with 25 bases between.

This clonotype was observed a handful of times. The chain links TRBV7-9 to TRBJ2-1; a weak D match, TRBD1 (5 bases). This CDR3 is 16 amino acids long. Per germline, CDR1 SEHNR and CDR2 FQNEAQ (reference sequence). The ends were cut back, 0 bases at V and 5 bases at J, with 14 bases in the middle. DNA for the CDR3: TGTGCCAGCAGCTTAGCGGGGCACTCCCCCCACAATGAGCAGTTCTTC. It yields the protein CASSLAGHSPHNEQFF.

This clonotype was observed a few times. The V gene is TRBV12-3 or TRBV12-4, the J gene TRBJ2-5; 10 bases align to TRBD2. This CDR3 is 15 amino acids long. The junction had 9 bases not matched to a gene; V was cut back by 6 bases and J by 5 bases. The CDR3 region has the DNA TGTGCCAGCAGCCTCTGGCTAGCGGGGGTGGAGACCCAGTACTTC. Protein: CASSLWLAGVETQYF.

The chain joins TRBV7-2 to TRBJ2-3; TRBD2 matches at 10 bases. The CDR3 is 15 residues long. The V gene's germline CDR1 is SGHTA and CDR2 FQGNSA. Trimming at V came to 6 bases and at J to 2 bases, leaving 5 bases not matched to a gene. DNA for the CDR3: TGTGCCAGCAGTTTAACTAGCGGGACCACAGATACGCAGTATTTT. Translation gives CASSLTSGTTDTQYF.

This chain links TRBV2 with TRBJ1-5; D gene unclear. The germline V gene encodes CDR1 SNHLY and CDR2 FYNNEI. The V end was cut by 8 bases, the J end by 0 bases, with 8 bases between. This CDR3 is built from 13 residues. Written as DNA, the CDR3 is TGTGCCAGCGTCCAGATTAGCAATCAGCCCCAGCATTTT. Translating it yields CASVQISNQPQHF. Filled out from reference TRBV2 and TRBJ1-5, the complete variable domain reads EPEVTQTPSHQVTQMGQEVILRCVPISNHLYFYWYRQILGQKVEFLVSFYNNEISEKSEIFDDQFSVERPDGSNFTLKIRSTKLEDSAMYFCASVQISNQPQHFGDGTRLSIL.

The J gene is TRBJ2-1, the V gene TRBV11-3, with TRBD2 identical over 7 bases. Per germline, CDR1 SGHNT and CDR2 YENEEA. The CDR3 spans 19 residues. With 7 bases clipped from V and 0 bases from J, the junction kept 18 bases outside the gene matches. The CDR3, as DNA: TGTGCCAGCACCCCTAAAGGAGGGGCGAGGGAGGGCTCCTACAATGAGCAGTTCTTC. Encoded protein: CASTPKGGAREGSYNEQFF.

This clonotype was picked up a small number of times. The chain joins TRBV20-1 to TRBJ2-7; D is perhaps TRBD2 (5 bases). Germline assignment: CDR1 DFQATT and CDR2 SNEGSKA (reference sequence). V lost 5 bases to trimming and J lost 1 base, with 15 bases between them. The CDR3 contains 14 residues. CDR3 in DNA: TGCAGTGCTCAGTCGTGGCTAGCTTCCTACGAGCAGTACTTC. Amino acid sequence: CSAQSWLASYEQYF.

The rearrangement joins TRBV12-3 or TRBV12-4 to TRBJ2-5, with a tentative D call TRBD1 (5 bases). V dropped 4 bases and J dropped 2 bases, with 11 bases sitting between them. This CDR3 has 14 residues. CDR3 DNA: TGTGCCAGCAGTTGGGGCGGTACGCAAGAGACCCAGTACTTC. Translated: CASSWGGTQETQYF.